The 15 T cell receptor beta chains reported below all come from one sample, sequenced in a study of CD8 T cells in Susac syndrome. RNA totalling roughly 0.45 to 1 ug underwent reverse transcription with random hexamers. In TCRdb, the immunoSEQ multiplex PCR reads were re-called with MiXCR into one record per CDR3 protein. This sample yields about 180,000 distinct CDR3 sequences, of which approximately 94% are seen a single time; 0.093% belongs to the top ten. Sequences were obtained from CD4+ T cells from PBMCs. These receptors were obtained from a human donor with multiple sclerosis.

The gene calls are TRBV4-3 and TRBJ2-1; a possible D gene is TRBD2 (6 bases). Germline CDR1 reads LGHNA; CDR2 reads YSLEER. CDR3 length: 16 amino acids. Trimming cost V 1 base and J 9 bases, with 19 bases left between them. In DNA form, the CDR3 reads TGCGCCAGCAGCCAAGTCCATTTCCCCCCGGGACTTGAGCAGTTCTTC. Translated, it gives CASSQVHFPPGLEQFF.

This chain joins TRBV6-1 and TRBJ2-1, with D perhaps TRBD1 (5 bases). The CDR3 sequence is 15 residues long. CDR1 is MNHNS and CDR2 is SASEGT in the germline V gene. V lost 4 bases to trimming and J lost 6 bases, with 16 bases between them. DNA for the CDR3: TGTGCCAGCAGTGTCCAGGGTTTGCCCCTCAATGAGCAGTTCTTC. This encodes CASSVQGLPLNEQFF.

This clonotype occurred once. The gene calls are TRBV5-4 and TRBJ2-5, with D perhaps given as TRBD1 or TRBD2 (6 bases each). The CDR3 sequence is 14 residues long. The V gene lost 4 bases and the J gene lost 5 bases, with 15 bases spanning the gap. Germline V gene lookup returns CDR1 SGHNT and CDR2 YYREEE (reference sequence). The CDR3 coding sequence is TGTGCCAGCAGCGCCGAGGGGGGAAGGGAGACCCAGTACTTC. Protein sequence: CASSAEGGRETQYF. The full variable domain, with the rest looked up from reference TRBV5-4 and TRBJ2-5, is ETGVTQSPTHLIKTRGQQVTLRCSSQSGHNTVSWYQQALGQGPQFIFQYYREEENGRGNFPPRFSGLQFPNYSSELNVNALELDDSALYLCASSAEGGRETQYFGPGTRLLVL.

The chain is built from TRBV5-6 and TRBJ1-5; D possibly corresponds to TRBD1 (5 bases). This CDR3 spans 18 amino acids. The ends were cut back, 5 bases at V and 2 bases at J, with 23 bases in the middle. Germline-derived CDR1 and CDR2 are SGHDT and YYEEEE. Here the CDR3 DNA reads TGTGCCAGCAGTTCCGGGACCGAGTATCCTATAGGCAATCAGCCCCAGCATTTT. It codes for CASSSGTEYPIGNQPQHF.

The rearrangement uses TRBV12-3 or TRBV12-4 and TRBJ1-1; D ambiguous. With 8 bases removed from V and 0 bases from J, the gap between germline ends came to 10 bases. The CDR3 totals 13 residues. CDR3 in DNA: TGTGCCAGCTGTCTTAACTTGAACACTGAAGCTTTCTTT. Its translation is CASCLNLNTEAFF.

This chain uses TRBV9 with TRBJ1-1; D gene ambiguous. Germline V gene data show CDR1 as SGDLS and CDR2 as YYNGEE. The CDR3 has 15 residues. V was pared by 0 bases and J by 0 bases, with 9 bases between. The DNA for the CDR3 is TGTGCCAGCAGCGTAGGTCAACACATGAACACTGAAGCTTTCTTT. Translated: CASSVGQHMNTEAFF.

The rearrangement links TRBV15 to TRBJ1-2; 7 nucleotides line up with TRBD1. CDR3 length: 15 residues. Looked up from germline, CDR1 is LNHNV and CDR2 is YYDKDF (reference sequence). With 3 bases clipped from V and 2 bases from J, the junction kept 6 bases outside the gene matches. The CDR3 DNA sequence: TGTGCCACCAGCAGTCTTTTGACAGGGAACTATGGCTACACCTTC. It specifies CATSSLLTGNYGYTF. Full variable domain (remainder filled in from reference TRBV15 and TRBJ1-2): DAMVIQNPRYQVTQFGKPVTLSCSQTLNHNVMYWYQQKSSQAPKLLFHYYDKDFNNEADTPDNFQSRRPNTSFCFLDIRSPGLGDTAMYLCATSSLLTGNYGYTFGSGTRLTVV.

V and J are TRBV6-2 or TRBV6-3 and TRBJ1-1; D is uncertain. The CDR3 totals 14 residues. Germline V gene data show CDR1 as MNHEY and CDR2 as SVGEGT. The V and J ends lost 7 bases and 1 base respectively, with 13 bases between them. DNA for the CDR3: TGTGCCAGCACTGGTTTCACCTCGAACACTGAAGCTTTCTTT. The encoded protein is CASTGFTSNTEAFF.

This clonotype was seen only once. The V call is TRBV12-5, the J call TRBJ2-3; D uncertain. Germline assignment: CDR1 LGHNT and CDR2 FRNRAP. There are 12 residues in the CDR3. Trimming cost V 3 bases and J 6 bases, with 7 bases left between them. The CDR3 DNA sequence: TGTGCTAGTGGTTTCTCCGCGGATACGCAGTATTTT. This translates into CASGFSADTQYF.

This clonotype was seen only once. The CDR3 nucleotides read TGTGCCAGCAGTGAATATTTCGGGCAGCCCCAGCATTTT. As protein: CASSEYFGQPQHF. This rearrangement joins TRBV25-1 to TRBJ1-5; unclear D gene. The CDR3 has 13 residues. With 0 bases removed from V and 7 bases from J, the gap between germline ends came to 7 bases. CDR1 MGHDK and CDR2 SYGVNS come from the germline V gene.

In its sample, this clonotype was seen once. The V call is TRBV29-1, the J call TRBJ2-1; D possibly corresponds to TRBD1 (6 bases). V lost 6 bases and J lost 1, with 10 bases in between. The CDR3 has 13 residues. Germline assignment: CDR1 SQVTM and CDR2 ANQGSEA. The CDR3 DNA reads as TGCAGCGTGAAAGGACAGTCCTACAATGAGCAGTTCTTC. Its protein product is CSVKGQSYNEQFF.

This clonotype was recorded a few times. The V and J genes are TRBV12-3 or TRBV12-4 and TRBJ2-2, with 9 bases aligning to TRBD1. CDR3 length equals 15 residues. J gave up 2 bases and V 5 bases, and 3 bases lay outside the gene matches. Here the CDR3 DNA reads TGTGCCAGCAGTAGGGGACAGGGAAACACCGGGGAGCTGTTTTTT. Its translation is CASSRGQGNTGELFF.

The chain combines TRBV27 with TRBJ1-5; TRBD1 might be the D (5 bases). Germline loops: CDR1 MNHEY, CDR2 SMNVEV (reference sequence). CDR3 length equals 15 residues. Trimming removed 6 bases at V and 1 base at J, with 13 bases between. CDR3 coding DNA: TGTGCCAGCAGGACCGGGGGTGGGAGCAATCAGCCCCAGCATTTT. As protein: CASRTGGGSNQPQHF.

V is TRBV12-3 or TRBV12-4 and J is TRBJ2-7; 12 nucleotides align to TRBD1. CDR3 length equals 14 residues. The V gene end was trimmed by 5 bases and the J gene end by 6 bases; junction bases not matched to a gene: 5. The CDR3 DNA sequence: TGTGCCAGCAGTAGTCGGGACAGGGGGCGCGAGCAGTACTTC. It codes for CASSSRDRGREQYF.

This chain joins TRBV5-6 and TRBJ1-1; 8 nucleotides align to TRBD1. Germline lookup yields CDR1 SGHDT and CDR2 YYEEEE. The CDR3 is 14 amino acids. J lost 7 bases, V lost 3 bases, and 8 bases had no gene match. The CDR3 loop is CASSSLQGAYEAFF. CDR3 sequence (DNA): TGTGCCAGCAGCTCGCTCCAGGGGGCGTATGAAGCTTTCTTT.